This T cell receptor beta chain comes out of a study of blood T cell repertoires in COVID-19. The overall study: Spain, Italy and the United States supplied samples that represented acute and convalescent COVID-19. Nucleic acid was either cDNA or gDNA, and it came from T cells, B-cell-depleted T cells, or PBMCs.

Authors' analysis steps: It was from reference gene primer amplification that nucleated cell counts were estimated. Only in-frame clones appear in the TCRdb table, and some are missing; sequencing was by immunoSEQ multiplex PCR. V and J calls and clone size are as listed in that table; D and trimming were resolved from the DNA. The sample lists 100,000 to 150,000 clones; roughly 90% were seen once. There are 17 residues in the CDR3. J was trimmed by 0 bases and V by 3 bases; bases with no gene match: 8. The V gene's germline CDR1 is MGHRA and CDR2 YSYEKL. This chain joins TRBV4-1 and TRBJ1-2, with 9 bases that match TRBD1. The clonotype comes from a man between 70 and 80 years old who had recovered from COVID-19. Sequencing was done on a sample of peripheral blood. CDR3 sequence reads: CASSHRRGQGTNYGYTF. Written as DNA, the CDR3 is TGCGCCAGCAGCCACCGGCGAGGACAGGGGACTAACTATGGCTACACCTTC.